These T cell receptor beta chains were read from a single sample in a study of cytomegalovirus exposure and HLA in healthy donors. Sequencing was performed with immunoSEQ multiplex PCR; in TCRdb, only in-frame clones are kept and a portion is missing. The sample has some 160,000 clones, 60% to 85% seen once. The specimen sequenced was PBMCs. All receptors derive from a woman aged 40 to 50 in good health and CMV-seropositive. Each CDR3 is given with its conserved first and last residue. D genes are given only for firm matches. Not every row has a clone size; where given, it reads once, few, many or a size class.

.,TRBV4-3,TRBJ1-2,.,TGCGCCAGCAGCCAAGCATCAGGGTATGGCTACACCTTC,CASSQASGYGYTF
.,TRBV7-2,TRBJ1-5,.,TGTGCCAGCAGCCGGCTTAGGGGTCAGCCCCAGCATTTT,CASSRLRGQPQHF
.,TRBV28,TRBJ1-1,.,TGTGCCAGCAGTTTCCCCTCGGGACTCTTGAACACTGAAGCTTTCTTT,CASSFPSGLLNTEAFF
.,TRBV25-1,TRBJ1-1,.,TGTGCCAGCAGTGAATTCGCGGGGCGGGCCACTGAAGCTTTCTTT,CASSEFAGRATEAFF
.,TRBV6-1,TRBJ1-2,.,TGTGCCAGTAGCCAGGACTTCAGTGGTGGCTACACCTTC,CASSQDFSGGYTF
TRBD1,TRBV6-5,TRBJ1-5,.,TGTGCCAGCAGCCCCGACAGGGGCCGACCCCAGCATTTT,CASSPDRGRPQHF
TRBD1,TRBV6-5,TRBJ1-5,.,TGTGCCAGCAGTTCAAGCGGGACAGGGAGCAATCAGCCCCAGCATTTT,CASSSSGTGSNQPQHF
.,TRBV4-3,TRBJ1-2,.,TGCGCCAGCAGCCCCAGCGGGGGGGCCTATGGCTACACCTTC,CASSPSGGAYGYTF
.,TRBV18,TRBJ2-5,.,TGTGCCAGCTCAGCGATTCAGGCAGAGACCCAGTACTTC,CASSAIQAETQYF
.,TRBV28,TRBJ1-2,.,TGTGCCAGCAGTTTGAAGGGGAAAGGCTACACCTTC,CASSLKGKGYTF
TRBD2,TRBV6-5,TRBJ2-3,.,TGTGCCAGCAGTACGGGACTAGCGGAGACAGATACGCAGTATTTT,CASSTGLAETDTQYF
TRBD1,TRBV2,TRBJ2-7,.,TGTGCCAGCAGCCGTGAGGGGACAGGGCACGAGCAGTACTTC,CASSREGTGHEQYF
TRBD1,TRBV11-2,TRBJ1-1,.,TGTGCCAGCAGCTTAGATCGCGCAGGGGGTGAAGCTTTCTTT,CASSLDRAGGEAFF
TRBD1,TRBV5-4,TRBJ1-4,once,TGTGCCAGCAGCTTGACGGGACAGGGTTTGGTTGAAAAACTGTTTTTT,CASSLTGQGLVEKLFF
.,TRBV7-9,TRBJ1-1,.,TGTGCCAGCAGCTTTGGGACAACACCTGAAGCTTTCTTT,CASSFGTTPEAFF
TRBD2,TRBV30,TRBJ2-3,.,TGTGCCTGGAGTCGTGCGGGGGGCACAGATACGCAGTATTTT,CAWSRAGGTDTQYF
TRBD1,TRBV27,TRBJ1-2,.,TGTGCCAGCAGTTTAGGGACAGGGGGAAACTATGGCTACACCTTC,CASSLGTGGNYGYTF
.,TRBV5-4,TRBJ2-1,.,TGTGCCAGCAGCTTCCCAGGGTTCCCCATCTACAATGAGCAGTTCTTC,CASSFPGFPIYNEQFF
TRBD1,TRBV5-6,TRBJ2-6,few,TGTGCCAGCAGCACGCGCAGACAGGGGGGATCTTCTGGGGCCAACGTCCTGACTTTC,CASSTRRQGGSSGANVLTF
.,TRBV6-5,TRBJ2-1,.,TGTGCCAGCCGGGGGAACCGCGTCAATGAGCAGTTCTTC,CASRGNRVNEQFF
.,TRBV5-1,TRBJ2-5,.,TGCGCCAGCAGCTTGACGGGGGTCCTCCAAGAGACCCAGTACTTC,CASSLTGVLQETQYF
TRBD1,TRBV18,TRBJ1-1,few,TGTGCCAGCTCACCCCAGGGGGCGCCGAACACTGAAGCTTTCTTT,CASSPQGAPNTEAFF
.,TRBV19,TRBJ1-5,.,TGTGCCAGTAGTATTTCCCTGGTGAAGGTCGGGAATCAGCCCCAGCATTTT,CASSISLVKVGNQPQHF
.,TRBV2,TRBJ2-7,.,TGTGCCAGCAGCGGGACTCCCTTGGACGAGCAGTACTTC,CASSGTPLDEQYF
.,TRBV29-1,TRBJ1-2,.,TGCAGCGTTGTGGAGGGGCGAGTTAACTATGGCTACACCTTC,CSVVEGRVNYGYTF
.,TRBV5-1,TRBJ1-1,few,TGCGCCAGCAGCTTGATAGACAAGAACACTGAAGCTTTCTTT,CASSLIDKNTEAFF
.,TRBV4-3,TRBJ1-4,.,TGCGCCAGCAGCCGCCTAGGCGGAGAAAAACTGTTTTTT,CASSRLGGEKLFF
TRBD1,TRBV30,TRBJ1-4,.,TGTGCCTGGAGTGCACCGGGACAGGGGGCTGGTTGGGGCTGGGTCGAAAAACTGTTTTTT,CAWSAPGQGAGWGWVEKLFF
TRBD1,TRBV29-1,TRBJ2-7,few,TGCAGCGTTGAACTTGGGGAAGGACAGGGGGTTAGCTACGAGCAGTACTTC,CSVELGEGQGVSYEQYF
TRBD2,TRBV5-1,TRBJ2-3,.,TGCGCCAGCAGCTTGGGACTAGCGGGGGGGACAGATACGCAGTATTTT,CASSLGLAGGTDTQYF
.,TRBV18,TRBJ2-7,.,TGTGCCAGCTCACCAAGTGGCCTCGAGCAGTACTTC,CASSPSGLEQYF
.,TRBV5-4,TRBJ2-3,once,TGTGCCAGCAGCTTGGACAGAAGCACAGATACGCAGTATTTT,CASSLDRSTDTQYF
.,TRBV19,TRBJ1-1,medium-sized,TGTGCCAGTAGTATCGACGGGGGGTACGGCACTGAAGCTTTCTTT,CASSIDGGYGTEAFF
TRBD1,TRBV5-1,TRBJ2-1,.,TGCGCCAGCACTCCCGGGACAGCAAGGACGGATGAGCAGTTCTTC,CASTPGTARTDEQFF
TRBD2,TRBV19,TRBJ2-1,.,TGTGCCAGTCGAGGCGGGCTAGCGGGGGGGACTTACAATGAGCAGTTCTTC,CASRGGLAGGTYNEQFF
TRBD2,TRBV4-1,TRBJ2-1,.,TGCGCCAGCAGCCAAGACGGGACTAGCGGGGGTGTATACAATGAGCAGTTCTTC,CASSQDGTSGGVYNEQFF
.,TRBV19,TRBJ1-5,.,TGTGCCGGCGCCCCGGGGGGAAATCAGCCCCAGCATTTT,CAGAPGGNQPQHF
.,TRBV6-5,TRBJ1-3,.,TGTGCCAGCAGCCCCCGGGGGAACACCATATATTTT,CASSPRGNTIYF
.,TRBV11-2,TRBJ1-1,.,TGTGCCAGCAGCTTAGAAAGGGGGAACACTGAAGCTTTCTTT,CASSLERGNTEAFF
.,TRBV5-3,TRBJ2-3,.,TGTGCCAGAAGCCCGACAGATACGCAGTATTTT,CARSPTDTQYF
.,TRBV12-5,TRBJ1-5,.,TGTGCTAGTGGTTTGTCGGGTAAGCCCCAGCATTTT,CASGLSGKPQHF